The clone carrying this T cell receptor (beta chain) was recorded many times. Its antigen remains unknown. The data were taken from a study of cytomegalovirus exposure and HLA in healthy donors. The overall study: The same platform as the 650 to 700 first-cohort repertoires was used for the 90 to 150 validation repertoires, a later analysis reported.

Profiling relied on immunoSEQ multiplex PCR, and the TCRdb table lists in-frame clones only, not all of them. The top ten hold about a tenth of the sample, which has around 160,000 clones, 84% seen once. Findings of the study overall: In the roughly 130 validation repertoires, a later analysis found that first-cohort TCR clusters tended to co-occur. Specific recognition of CMV antigens was confirmed in vitro for a few chains (all CMV-associated). Across donors, most TCRs were seen rarely, yet some public ones were widespread.

This CDR3 has 12 amino acids. Trimming took 8 bases from V and 5 from J; bases not matched to a gene: 1. Germline values: CDR1 SNHLY, CDR2 FYNNEI. The sequenced sample was PBMCs. V usage is TRBV2 and J usage is TRBJ1-5, with 9 bases that match TRBD1. This receptor was taken from a man aged 25-45 years in good health and CMV-seropositive. This CDR3 is CASGQGYQPQHF. The DNA for the CDR3 is TGTGCCAGCGGACAGGGGTATCAGCCCCAGCATTTT.